This T cell receptor beta chain originates from a study of T cells after yellow fever vaccination. The CDR3 sequence is 12 residues long. The V end was cut by 4 bases, the J end by 4 bases, with 9 bases between. In germline, CDR1 is SQVTM, CDR2 ANQGSEA. 5'RACE template switching generated TCR cDNA, adding a universal primer site and UMIs. TCRdb reanalysed the 5' RACE reads using MiXCR and keeps one entry per CDR3 protein. Of approximately 12,000 distinct CDR3 sequences in the sample, roughly 4.9% were seen once. This clonotype has ten or more counts. This clonotype originated in a young man who received the YFV17D yellow fever vaccine. This sample comprised PBMCs, either bulk or a sorted T-cell subset (CD4+, CD8+, memory, or dextramer-sorted; not recorded which), obtained 45 days after the yellow fever booster vaccination. V gene TRBV29-1 combines with J gene TRBJ2-3, with D uncertain. For the CDR3, the DNA is TGCAGCGTTGTATCTGGTTCAGATACGCAGTATTTT. It encodes CSVVSGSDTQYF.